This T cell receptor (beta chain) was identified during a study of blood T cell repertoires in COVID-19. Per the germline V gene, CDR1 is LGHDT and CDR2 is YNNKEL (reference sequence). The CDR3 loop spans 15 amino acids. Trimming removed 0 bases from V and 4 bases from J, with 11 bases in between. Here immunoSEQ multiplex PCR was the method, and the copy in TCRdb shows in-frame clones only, minus some. The data hold 250,000 or so clones, with about 91% observed a single time. The receptor's source is a man aged 35-49 years who had been exposed to COVID-19. The sample consisted of PBMCs or T cells enriched from blood (not recorded which). V and J are TRBV3-1 (or the pseudogene TRBV3-2) and TRBJ2-3; D is perhaps TRBD1 (6 bases). The CDR3 protein is CASSQEVAGADTQYF. CDR3 DNA sequence: TGTGCCAGCAGCCAAGAGGTTGCAGGGGCAGATACGCAGTATTTT.